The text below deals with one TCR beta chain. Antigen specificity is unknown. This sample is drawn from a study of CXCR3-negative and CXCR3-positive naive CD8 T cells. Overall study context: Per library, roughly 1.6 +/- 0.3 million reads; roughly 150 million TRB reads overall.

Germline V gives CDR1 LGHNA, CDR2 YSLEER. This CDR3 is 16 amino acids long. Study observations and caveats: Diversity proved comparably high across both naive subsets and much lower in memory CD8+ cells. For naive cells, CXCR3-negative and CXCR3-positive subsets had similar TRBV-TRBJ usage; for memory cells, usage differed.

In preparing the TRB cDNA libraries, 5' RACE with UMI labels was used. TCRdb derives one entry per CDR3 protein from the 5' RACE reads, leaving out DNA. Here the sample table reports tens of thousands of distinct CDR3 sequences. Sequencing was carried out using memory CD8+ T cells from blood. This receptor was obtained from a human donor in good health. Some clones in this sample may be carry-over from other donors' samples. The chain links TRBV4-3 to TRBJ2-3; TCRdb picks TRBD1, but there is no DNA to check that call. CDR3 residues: CASSPQPGTGTDTQYF.